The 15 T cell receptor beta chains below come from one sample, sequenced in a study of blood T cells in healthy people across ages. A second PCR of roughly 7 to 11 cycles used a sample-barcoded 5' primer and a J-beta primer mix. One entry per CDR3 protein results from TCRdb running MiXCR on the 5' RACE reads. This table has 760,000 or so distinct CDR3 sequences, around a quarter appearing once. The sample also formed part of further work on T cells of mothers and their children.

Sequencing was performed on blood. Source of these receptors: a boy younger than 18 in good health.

CDR3 protein: CSVSGLALSPEQYF. CDR3 DNA sequence: TGCAGTGTCTCGGGACTAGCTCTGTCGCCCGAGCAGTACTTC. The chain has TRBV20-1 and TRBJ2-7, with 9 bases that match TRBD2. The CDR3 sequence is 14 residues long. From germline, CDR1 is DFQATT and CDR2 SNEGSKA (reference sequence). Unmatched junction bases numbered 13, after V lost 7 bases and J lost 6 bases.

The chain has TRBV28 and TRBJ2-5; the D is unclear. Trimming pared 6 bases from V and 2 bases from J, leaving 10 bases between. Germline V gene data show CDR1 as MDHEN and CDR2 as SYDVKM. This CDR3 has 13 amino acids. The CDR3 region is CASRDTRQETQYF. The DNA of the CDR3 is TGTGCCAGCAGGGATACACGGCAAGAGACCCAGTACTTC.

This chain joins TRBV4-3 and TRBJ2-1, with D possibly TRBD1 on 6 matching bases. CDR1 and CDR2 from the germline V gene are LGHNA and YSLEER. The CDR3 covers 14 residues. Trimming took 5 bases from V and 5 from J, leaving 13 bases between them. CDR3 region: CASSRTGTNNEQFF. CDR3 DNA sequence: TGCGCCAGCAGCAGAACCGGGACAAACAATGAGCAGTTCTTC.

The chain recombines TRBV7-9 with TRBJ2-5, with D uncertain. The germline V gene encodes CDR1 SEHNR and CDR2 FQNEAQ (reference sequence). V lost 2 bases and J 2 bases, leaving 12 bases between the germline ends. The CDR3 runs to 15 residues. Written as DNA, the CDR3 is TGTGCCAGCAGCTTAAGTGGAGAACCTCAAGAGACCCAGTACTTC. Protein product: CASSLSGEPQETQYF.

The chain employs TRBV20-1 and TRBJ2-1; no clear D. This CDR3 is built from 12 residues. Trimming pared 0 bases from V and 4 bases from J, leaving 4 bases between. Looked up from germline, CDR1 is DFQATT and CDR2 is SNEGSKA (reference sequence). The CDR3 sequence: CSAREWYNEQFF. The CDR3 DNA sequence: TGCAGTGCTAGAGAGTGGTACAATGAGCAGTTCTTC.

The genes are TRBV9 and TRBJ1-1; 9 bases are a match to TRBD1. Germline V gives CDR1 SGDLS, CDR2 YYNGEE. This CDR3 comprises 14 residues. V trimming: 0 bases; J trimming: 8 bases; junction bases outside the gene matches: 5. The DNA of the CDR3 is TGTGCCAGCAGCGTAGTAGGGGGGACAGGGGAAGCTTTCTTT. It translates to CASSVVGGTGEAFF.

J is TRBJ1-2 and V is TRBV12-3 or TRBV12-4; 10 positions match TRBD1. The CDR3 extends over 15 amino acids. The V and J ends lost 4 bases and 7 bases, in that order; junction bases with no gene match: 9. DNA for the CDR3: TGTGCCAGCAGTTACCGGAGGGGACAGGGGTCTGGCTACACCTTC. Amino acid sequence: CASSYRRGQGSGYTF.

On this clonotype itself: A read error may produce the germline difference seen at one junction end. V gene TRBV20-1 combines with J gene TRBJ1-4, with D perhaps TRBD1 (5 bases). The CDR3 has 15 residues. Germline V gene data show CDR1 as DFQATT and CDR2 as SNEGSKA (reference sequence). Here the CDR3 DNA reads TGCAGTGCTAGACCCCAGGGCGGAGGAAATGAAGAACTGTTTTTT. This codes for CSARPQGGGNEELFF.

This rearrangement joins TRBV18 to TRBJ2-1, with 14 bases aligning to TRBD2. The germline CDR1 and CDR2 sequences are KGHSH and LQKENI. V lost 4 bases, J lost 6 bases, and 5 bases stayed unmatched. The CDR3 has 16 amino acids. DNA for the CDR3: TGTGCCAGCTCACTCGGACTAGCGGGGGGACTCAATGAGCAGTTCTTC. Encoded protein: CASSLGLAGGLNEQFF.

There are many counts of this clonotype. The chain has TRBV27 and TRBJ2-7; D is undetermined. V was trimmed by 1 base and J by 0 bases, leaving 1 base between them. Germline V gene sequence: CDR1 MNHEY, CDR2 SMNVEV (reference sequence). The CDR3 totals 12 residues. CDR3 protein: CASSLFSYEQYF. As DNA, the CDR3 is TGTGCCAGCAGTTTATTCTCCTACGAGCAGTACTTC.

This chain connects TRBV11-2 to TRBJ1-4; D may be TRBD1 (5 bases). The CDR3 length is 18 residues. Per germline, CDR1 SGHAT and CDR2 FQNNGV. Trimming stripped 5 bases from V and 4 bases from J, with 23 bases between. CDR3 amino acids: CASSLRWDRPGVNEKLFF. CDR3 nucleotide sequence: TGTGCCAGCAGCCTGAGATGGGACCGACCCGGGGTTAATGAAAAACTGTTTTTT.

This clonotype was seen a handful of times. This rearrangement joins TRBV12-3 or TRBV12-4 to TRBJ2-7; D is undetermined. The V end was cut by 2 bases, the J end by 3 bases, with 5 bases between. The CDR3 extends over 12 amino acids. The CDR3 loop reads CASSLQVYEQYF. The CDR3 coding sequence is TGTGCCAGCAGTTTACAAGTCTACGAGCAGTACTTC.

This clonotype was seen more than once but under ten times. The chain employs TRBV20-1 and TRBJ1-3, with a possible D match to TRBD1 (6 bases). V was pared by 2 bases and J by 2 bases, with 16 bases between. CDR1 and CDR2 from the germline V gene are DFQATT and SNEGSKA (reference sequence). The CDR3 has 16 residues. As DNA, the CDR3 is TGCAGTGCTAGACCCCTGGACAGCCAGCCTGGAAACACCATATATTTT. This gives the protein CSARPLDSQPGNTIYF.

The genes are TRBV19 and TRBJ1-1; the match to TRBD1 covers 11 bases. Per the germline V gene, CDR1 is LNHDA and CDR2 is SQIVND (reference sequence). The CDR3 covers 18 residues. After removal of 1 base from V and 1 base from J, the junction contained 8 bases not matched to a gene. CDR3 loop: CASSIVRGTGGTNTEAFF. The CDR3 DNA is TGTGCCAGTAGTATAGTGCGGGGGACAGGGGGAACGAACACTGAAGCTTTCTTT.

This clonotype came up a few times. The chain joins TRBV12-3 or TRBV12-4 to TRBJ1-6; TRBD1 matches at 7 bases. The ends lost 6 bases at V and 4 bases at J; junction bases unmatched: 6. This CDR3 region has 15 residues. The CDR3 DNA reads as TGTGCCAGCAGCCCCCGGGACAGTTATAATTCACCCCTCCACTTT. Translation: CASSPRDSYNSPLHF.